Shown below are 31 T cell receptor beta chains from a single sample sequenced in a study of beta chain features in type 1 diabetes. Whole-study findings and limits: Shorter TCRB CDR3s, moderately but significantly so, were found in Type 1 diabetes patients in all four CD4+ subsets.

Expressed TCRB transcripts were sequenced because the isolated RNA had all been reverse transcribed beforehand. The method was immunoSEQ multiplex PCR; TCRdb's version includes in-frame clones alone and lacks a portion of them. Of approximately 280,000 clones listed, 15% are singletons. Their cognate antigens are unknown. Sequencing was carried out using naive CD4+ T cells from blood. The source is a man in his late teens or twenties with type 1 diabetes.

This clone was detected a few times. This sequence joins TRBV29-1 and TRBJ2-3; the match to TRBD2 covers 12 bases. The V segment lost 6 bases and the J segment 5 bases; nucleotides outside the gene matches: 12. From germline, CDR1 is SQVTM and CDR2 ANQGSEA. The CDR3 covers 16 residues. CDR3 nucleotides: TGCAGCGTCGGTGGACGCGAGGGACTAGCGGGAGATACGCAGTATTTT. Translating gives CSVGGREGLAGDTQYF.

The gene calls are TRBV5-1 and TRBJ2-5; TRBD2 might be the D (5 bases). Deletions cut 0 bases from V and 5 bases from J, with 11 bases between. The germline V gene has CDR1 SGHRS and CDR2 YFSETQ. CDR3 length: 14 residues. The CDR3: CASSLVPGKETQYF. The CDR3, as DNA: TGCGCCAGCAGCTTGGTTCCGGGAAAGGAGACCCAGTACTTC.

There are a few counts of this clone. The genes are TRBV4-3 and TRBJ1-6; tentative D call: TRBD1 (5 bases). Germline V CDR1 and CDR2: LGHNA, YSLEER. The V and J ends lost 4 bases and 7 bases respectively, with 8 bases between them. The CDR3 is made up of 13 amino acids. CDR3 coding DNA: TGCGCCAGCAGCCCAAAGGGGAATTCACCCCTCCACTTT. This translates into CASSPKGNSPLHF.

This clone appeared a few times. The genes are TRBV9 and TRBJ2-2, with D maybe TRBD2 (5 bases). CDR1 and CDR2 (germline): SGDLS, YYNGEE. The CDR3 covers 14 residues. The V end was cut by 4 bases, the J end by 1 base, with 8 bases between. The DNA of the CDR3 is TGTGCCAGCAGCCCAGAGGGGAACACCGGGGAGCTGTTTTTT. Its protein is CASSPEGNTGELFF.

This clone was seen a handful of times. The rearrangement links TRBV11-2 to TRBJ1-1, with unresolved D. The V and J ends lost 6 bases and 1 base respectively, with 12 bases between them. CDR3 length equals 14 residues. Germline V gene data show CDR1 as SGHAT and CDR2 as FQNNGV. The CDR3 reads CASSSLRGNTEAFF. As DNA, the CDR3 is TGTGCCAGCAGTTCCCTACGGGGGAACACTGAAGCTTTCTTT.

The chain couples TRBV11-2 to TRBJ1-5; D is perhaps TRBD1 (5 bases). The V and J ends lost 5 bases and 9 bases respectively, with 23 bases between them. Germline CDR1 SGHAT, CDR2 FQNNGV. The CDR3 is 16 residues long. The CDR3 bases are TGTGCCAGCAGCCGGGGGTTTCCGGGGACCTCGGCGCCCCAGCATTTT. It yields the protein CASSRGFPGTSAPQHF.

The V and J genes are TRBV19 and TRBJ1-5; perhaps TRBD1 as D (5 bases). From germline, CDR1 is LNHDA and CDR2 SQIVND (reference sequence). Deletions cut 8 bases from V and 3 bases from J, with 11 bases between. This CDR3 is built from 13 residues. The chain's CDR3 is CASSGHFNQPQHF. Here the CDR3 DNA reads TGTGCCAGTTCTGGACACTTCAATCAGCCCCAGCATTTT. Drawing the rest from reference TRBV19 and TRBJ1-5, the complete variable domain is DGGITQSPKYLFRKEGQNVTLSCEQNLNHDAMYWYRQDPGQGLRLIYYSQIVNDFQKGDIAEGYSVSREKKESFPLTVTSAQKNPTAFYLCASSGHFNQPQHFGDGTRLSIL.

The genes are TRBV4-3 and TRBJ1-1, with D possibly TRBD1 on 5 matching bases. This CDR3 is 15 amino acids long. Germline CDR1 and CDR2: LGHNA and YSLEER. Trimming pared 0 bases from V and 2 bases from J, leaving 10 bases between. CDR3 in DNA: TGCGCCAGCAGCCAAGATCTGCAGGGTAACACTGAAGCTTTCTTT. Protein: CASSQDLQGNTEAFF.

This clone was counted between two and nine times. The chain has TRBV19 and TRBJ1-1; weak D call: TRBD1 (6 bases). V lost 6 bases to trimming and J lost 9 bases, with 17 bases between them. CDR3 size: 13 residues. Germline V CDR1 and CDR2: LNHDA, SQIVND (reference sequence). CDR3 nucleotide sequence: TGTGCCAGTAGCCAGGGACACGTCGCTAAAGCTTTCTTT. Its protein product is CASSQGHVAKAFF. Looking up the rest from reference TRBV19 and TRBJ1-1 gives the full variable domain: DGGITQSPKYLFRKEGQNVTLSCEQNLNHDAMYWYRQDPGQGLRLIYYSQIVNDFQKGDIAEGYSVSREKKESFPLTVTSAQKNPTAFYLCASSQGHVAKAFFGQGTRLTVV.

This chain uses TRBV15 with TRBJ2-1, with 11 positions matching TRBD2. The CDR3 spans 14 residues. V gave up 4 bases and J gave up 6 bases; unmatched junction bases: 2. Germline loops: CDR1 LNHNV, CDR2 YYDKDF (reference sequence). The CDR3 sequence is CATSNLAGGNEQFF. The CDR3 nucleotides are TGTGCCACCAGCAACCTAGCGGGAGGCAATGAGCAGTTCTTC.

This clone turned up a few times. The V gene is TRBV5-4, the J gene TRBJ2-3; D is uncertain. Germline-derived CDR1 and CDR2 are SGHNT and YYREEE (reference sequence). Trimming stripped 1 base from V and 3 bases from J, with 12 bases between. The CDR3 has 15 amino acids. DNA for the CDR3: TGTGCCAGCAGCTTGACTGGCGGATCGACAGATACGCAGTATTTT. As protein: CASSLTGGSTDTQYF. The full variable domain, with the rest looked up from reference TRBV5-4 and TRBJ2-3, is ETGVTQSPTHLIKTRGQQVTLRCSSQSGHNTVSWYQQALGQGPQFIFQYYREEENGRGNFPPRFSGLQFPNYSSELNVNALELDDSALYLCASSLTGGSTDTQYFGPGTRLTVL.

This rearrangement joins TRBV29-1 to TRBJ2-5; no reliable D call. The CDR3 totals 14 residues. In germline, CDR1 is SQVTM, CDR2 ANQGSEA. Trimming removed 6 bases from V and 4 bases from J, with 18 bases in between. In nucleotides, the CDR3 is TGCAGCGTCGCCCGGGTCCTAAGCCCAGAGACCCAGTACTTC. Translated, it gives CSVARVLSPETQYF.

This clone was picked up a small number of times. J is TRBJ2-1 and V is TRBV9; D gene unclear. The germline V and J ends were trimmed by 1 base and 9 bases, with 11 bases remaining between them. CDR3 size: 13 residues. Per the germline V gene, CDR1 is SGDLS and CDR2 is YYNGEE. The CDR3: CASSVYPSGEQFF. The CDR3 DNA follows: TGTGCCAGCAGCGTATACCCCTCCGGTGAGCAGTTCTTC.

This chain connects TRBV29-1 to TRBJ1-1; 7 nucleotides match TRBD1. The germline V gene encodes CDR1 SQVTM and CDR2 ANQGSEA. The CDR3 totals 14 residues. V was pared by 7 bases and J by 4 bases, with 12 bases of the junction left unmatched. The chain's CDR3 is CSATGTVSGTEAFF. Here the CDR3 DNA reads TGCAGCGCCACCGGGACAGTTAGCGGCACTGAAGCTTTCTTT.

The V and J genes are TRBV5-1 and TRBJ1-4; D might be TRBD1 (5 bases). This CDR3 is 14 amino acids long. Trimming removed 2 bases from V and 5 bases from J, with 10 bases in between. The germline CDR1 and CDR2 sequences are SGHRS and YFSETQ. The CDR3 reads CASSFQGGNEKLFF. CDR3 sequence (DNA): TGCGCCAGCAGCTTCCAGGGTGGCAATGAAAAACTGTTTTTT.

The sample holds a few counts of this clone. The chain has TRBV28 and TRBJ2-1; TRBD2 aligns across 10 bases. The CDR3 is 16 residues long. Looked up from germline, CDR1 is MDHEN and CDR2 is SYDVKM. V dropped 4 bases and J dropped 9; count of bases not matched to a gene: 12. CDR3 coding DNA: TGTGCCAGCAGTTCCCCTACTAGCGGGACCGGTGGTGAGCAGTTCTTC. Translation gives CASSSPTSGTGGEQFF.

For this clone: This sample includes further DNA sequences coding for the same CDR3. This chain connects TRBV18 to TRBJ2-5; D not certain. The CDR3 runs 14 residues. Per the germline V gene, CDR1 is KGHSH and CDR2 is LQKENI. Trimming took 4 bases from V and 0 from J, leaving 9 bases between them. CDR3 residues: CASSRTEYQETQYF. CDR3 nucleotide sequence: TGTGCCAGCTCACGCACAGAGTACCAAGAGACCCAGTACTTC.

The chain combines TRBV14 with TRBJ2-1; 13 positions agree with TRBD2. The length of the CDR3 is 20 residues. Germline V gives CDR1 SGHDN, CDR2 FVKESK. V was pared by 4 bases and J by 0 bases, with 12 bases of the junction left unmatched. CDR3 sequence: CASSPLWTSGSGGSYNEQFF. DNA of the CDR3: TGTGCCAGCAGCCCCCTCTGGACTAGCGGGAGTGGAGGCTCCTACAATGAGCAGTTCTTC. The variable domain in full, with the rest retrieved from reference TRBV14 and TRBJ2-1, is EAGVTQFPSHSVIEKGQTVTLRCDPISGHDNLYWYRRVMGKEIKFLLHFVKESKQDESGMPNNRFLAERTGGTYSTLKVQPAELEDSGVYFCASSPLWTSGSGGSYNEQFFGPGTRLTVL.

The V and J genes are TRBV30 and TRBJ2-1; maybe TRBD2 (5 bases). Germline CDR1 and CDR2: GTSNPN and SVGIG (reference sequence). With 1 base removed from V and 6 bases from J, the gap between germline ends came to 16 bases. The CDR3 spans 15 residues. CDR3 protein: CAWSERASPTNEQFF. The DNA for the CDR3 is TGTGCCTGGAGTGAGAGGGCTAGCCCAACCAATGAGCAGTTCTTC.

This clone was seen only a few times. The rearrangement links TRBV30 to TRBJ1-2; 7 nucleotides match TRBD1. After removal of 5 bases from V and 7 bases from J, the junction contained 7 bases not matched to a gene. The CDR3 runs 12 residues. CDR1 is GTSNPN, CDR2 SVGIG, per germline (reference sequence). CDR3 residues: CAWAQQGLGYTF. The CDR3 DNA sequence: TGTGCCTGGGCCCAACAGGGGCTTGGCTACACCTTC. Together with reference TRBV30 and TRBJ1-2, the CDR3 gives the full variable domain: SQTIHQWPATLVQPVGSPLSLECTVEGTSNPNLYWYRQAAGRGLQLLFYSVGIGQISSEVPQNLSASRPQDRQFILSSKKLLLSDSGFYLCAWAQQGLGYTFGSGTRLTVV.

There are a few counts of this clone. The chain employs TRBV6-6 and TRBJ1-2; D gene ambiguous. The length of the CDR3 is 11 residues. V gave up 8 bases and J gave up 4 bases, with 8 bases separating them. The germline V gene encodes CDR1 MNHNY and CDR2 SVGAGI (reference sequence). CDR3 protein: CASEGGYGYTF. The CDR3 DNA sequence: TGTGCCAGCGAGGGCGGCTATGGCTACACCTTC.

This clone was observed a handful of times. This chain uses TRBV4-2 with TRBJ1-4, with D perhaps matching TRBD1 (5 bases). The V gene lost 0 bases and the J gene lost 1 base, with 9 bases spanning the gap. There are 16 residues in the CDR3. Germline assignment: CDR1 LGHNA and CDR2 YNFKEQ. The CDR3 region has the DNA TGTGCCAGCAGCCAAGATTACGGGGGAACTAATGAAAAACTGTTTTTT. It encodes CASSQDYGGTNEKLFF.

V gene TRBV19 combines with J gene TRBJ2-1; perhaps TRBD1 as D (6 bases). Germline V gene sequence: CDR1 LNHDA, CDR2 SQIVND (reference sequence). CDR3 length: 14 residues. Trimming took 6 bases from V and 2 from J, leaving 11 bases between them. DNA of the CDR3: TGTGCCAGTAGATCAGGGGCGACCTACAATGAGCAGTTCTTC. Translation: CASRSGATYNEQFF.

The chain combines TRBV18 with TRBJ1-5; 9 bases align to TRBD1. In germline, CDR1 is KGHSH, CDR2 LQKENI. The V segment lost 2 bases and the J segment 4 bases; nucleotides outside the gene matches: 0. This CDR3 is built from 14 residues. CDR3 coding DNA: TGTGCCAGCTCACCAGGGACAGGGAATCAGCCCCAGCATTTT. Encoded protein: CASSPGTGNQPQHF.

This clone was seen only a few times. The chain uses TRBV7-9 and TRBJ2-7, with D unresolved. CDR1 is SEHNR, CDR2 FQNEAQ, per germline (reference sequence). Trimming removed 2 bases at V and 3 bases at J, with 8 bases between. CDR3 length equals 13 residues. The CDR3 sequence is CASSLNHGYEQYF. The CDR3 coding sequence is TGTGCCAGCAGCTTAAACCACGGCTACGAGCAGTACTTC.

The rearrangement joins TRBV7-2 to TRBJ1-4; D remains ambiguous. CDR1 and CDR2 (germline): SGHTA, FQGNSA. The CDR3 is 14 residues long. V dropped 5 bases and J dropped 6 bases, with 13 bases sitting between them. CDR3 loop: CASSERRSDEKLFF. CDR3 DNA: TGTGCCAGCAGCGAGCGGCGGTCGGATGAAAAACTGTTTTTT.

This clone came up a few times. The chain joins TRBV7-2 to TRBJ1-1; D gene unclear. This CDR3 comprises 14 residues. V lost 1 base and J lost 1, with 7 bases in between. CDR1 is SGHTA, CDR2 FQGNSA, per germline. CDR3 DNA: TGTGCCAGCAGCTTAGTACACAAGAACACTGAAGCTTTCTTT. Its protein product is CASSLVHKNTEAFF.

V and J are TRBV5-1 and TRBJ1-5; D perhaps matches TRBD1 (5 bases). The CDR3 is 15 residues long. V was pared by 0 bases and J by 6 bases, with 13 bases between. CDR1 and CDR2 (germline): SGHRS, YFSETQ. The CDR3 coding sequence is TGCGCCAGCAGCTTGGCCGGGGGGTCCGCTCAGCCCCAGCATTTT. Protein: CASSLAGGSAQPQHF.

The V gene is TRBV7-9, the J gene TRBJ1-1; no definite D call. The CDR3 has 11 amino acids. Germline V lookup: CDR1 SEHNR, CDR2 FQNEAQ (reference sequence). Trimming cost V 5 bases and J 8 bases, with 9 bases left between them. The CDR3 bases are TGTGCCAGCAGCCTACGCGGGGAAGCTTTCTTT. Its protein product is CASSLRGEAFF.

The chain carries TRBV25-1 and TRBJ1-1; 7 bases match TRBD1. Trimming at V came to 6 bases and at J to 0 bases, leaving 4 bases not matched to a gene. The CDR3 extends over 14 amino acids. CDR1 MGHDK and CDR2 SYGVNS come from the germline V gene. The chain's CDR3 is CASSFRGVNTEAFF. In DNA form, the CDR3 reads TGTGCCAGCAGCTTCAGGGGGGTGAACACTGAAGCTTTCTTT.

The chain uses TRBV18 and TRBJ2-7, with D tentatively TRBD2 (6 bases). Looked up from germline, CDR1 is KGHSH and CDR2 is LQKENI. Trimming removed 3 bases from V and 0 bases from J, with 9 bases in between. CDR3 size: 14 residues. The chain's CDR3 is CASSPRGYSYEQYF. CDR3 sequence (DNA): TGTGCCAGCTCACCTCGGGGGTACTCCTACGAGCAGTACTTC.